This T cell receptor beta chain derives from a study of low-dose radiotherapy and immunotherapy resistance in tumors. This sample's time point: after trial treatment. As to treatment: LDRT plus nivolumab, ipilimumab, low-dose cyclophosphamide and aspirin (RACIN trial). This clonotype was picked up many times. Alpha and beta chains were covered, as first-strand cDNA relied on TRAV- and TRBV-specific primers. Amplification, which lasted around 21 PCR cycles, used a constant-region primer and V-primer adapter to amplify TCRs. TCRdb ran MiXCR on the reads and lists one entry per CDR3 protein. The sample has about 84,000 distinct CDR3 sequences, under 20% seen once. V was pared by 5 bases and J by 0 bases, with 13 bases between. The CDR3 loop spans 15 amino acids. Germline V gene data show CDR1 as KGHSH and CDR2 as LQKENI.

This chain uses TRBV18 with TRBJ2-5; D not certain. This receptor was obtained from a male donor with prostate cancer. The sample here was PBMCs, taken after low-dose radiotherapy plus immunotherapy. The CDR3 region has the DNA TGTGCCAGCTCAGCATCCAAACAGAACCAAGAGACCCAGTACTTC. Its translation is CASSASKQNQETQYF.